This TCR beta chain was observed in a study of control samples from healthy donors and cancer patients. TCRdb's copy holds only in-frame clones and misses some; the assay was immunoSEQ multiplex PCR. The sample lists about 140,000 clones, 80% to 95% seen once, with roughly 10% in the top ten. V lost 6 bases to trimming and J lost 1 base, with 14 bases between them. Germline V gene data show CDR1 as MNHEY and CDR2 as SVGEGT. The CDR3 has 15 amino acids. Sequencing used blood. This TCR was recovered from a man aged 25-45 years in good health. This sequence joins TRBV6-2 or TRBV6-3 and TRBJ2-3; no definite D call. The CDR3 is CASSITRGRTDTQYF. CDR3 sequence (DNA): TGTGCCAGCAGCATCACCCGTGGCCGCACAGATACGCAGTATTTT.